A selection of T cell receptor beta chains follows, all from one sample in a study of cytomegalovirus exposure and HLA in healthy donors. Libraries were prepared by immunoSEQ multiplex PCR; TCRdb keeps only in-frame clonotypes and omits some of them. The table records some 190,000 clones, around 80% of them present only once. The sequencing sample was made of PBMCs. The receptors shown here come from a girl aged 5-17 years in good health and CMV-seropositive. The CDR3 runs from the conserved cysteine through the conserved F or W. A D gene is named only where the DNA matches it firmly. Part of the rows lack a size; the others show once, few, many or a class for expanded clones.

CDR3 length | J gene | D gene | V gene | clone size | CDR3 DNA | CDR3 protein
14 | TRBJ2-7 | TRBD2 | TRBV11-2 | . | TGTGCCAGCAGCTTCTCTAGCGGGAGCTACGAGCAGTACTTC | CASSFSSGSYEQYF
13 | TRBJ1-1 | . | TRBV30 | . | TGTGCCTGGAGGACGGGGGTGAACACTGAAGCTTTCTTT | CAWRTGVNTEAFF
13 | TRBJ2-7 | . | TRBV27 | . | TGTGCCAGTAAGGCAGGTGAATCAACCGAGCAGTACTTC | CASKAGESTEQYF
15 | TRBJ2-5 | . | TRBV4-1 | . | TGCGCCAGCAGCCAAGATCGGGGAGCAGCAGAGACCCAGTACTTC | CASSQDRGAAETQYF
14 | TRBJ2-2 | . | TRBV30 | . | TGTGCCTGGAGTGATAGCCCAAGGACCGGGGAGCTGTTTTTT | CAWSDSPRTGELFF
16 | TRBJ2-3 | . | TRBV19 | . | TGTGCCAGTAGTAGAATCCGGGTCTCTAGCACAGATACGCAGTATTTT | CASSRIRVSSTDTQYF
16 | TRBJ1-2 | TRBD1 | TRBV5-1 | . | TGCGCCAGCAGCTTGACCCGGACAGGCCCCTTGTATGGCTACACCTTC | CASSLTRTGPLYGYTF
13 | TRBJ2-4 | TRBD2 | TRBV2 | . | TGTGCCAGCGGGACTAGCGGGATAAACATTCAGTACTTC | CASGTSGINIQYF
16 | TRBJ2-1 | . | TRBV7-3 | . | TGTGCCAGCAGCTTAGACGGTAGGAGCTCCTACAATGAGCAGTTCTTC | CASSLDGRSSYNEQFF
15 | TRBJ2-1 | TRBD2 | TRBV7-3 | . | TGTGCCAGCAGCTTAACTCAACCTGCGACTAGCGGTCCCATCTTC | CASSLTQPATSGPIF
13 | TRBJ1-1 | . | TRBV6-5 | . | TGTGCCAGCAGTCCCGGGGGGAGAGCTGAAGCTTTCTTT | CASSPGGRAEAFF
16 | TRBJ1-5 | . | TRBV5-6 | . | TGTGCCAGCAGCGGAGGGTATTCTCGTGGCAATCAGCCCCAGCATTTT | CASSGGYSRGNQPQHF
16 | TRBJ2-3 | TRBD2 | TRBV7-2 | . | TGTGCCAGCAGCTTCGGAACTAGCGGGAGCACAGATACGCAGTATTTT | CASSFGTSGSTDTQYF
14 | TRBJ1-5 | TRBD1 | TRBV2 | . | TGTGCCAGCGGGGACAGAGCCGGGGATCAGCCCCAGCATTTT | CASGDRAGDQPQHF
18 | TRBJ1-2 | . | TRBV5-6 | . | TGTGCCAGCAGCTTGGGGGGCTCAGGCCCGTTCGCTAACTATGGCTACACCTTC | CASSLGGSGPFANYGYTF
16 | TRBJ2-3 | TRBD2 | TRBV9 | . | TGTGCCAGCAGCGTAGCTATGGGAGGGCGCACAGATACGCAGTATTTT | CASSVAMGGRTDTQYF
18 | TRBJ2-7 | TRBD2 | TRBV7-6 | few | TGTGCCAGCAGCTTAGGGCCTTTGGGCGGGAGTAGCTCCTACGAGCAGTACTTC | CASSLGPLGGSSSYEQYF
15 | TRBJ2-2 | TRBD1 | TRBV6-1 | . | TGTGCCAGCAGATCAGGACAGGGGCACACCGGGGAGCTGTTTTTT | CASRSGQGHTGELFF
14 | TRBJ1-1 | . | TRBV7-9 | few | TGTGCCAGCAGCTCGCGGGTTACAAACACTGAAGCTTTCTTT | CASSSRVTNTEAFF
17 | TRBJ2-7 | . | TRBV4-2 | . | TGTGCCAGCAGCCAAGATACCGGGAGAAGAGTCACCTACGAGCAGTACTTC | CASSQDTGRRVTYEQYF
15 | TRBJ2-1 | TRBD1 | TRBV30 | once | TGTGCCTGGAGTGTAGGGGGGACAGGGTACAATGAGCAGTTCTTC | CAWSVGGTGYNEQFF
16 | TRBJ1-5 | TRBD1 | TRBV30 | . | TGTGCCTCCACGGCGGGGACAGGTCATAGCAATCAGCCCCAGCATTTT | CASTAGTGHSNQPQHF
17 | TRBJ2-1 | TRBD2 | TRBV30 | . | TGTGCCTGGAACCGGGACAGGACTAGCGGGCTTGCAAATGAGCAGTTCTTC | CAWNRDRTSGLANEQFF
14 | TRBJ1-3 | . | TRBV30 | few | TGTGCCTGGAGCCCCAGGGTTACTGGAAACACCATATATTTT | CAWSPRVTGNTIYF
15 | TRBJ2-1 | TRBD2 | TRBV27 | . | TGTGCCAGCAGTTTATCTATAGCGGGAGACAATGAGCAGTTCTTC | CASSLSIAGDNEQFF
15 | TRBJ1-2 | . | TRBV10-3 | . | TGTGCCATCAGTGGCAAGTCGGAGGCGGCCTATGGCTACACCTTC | CAISGKSEAAYGYTF
13 | TRBJ2-3 | TRBD2 | TRBV6-6 | once | TGTGCCTCTGGCGGGAGGAACACAGATACGCAGTATTTT | CASGGRNTDTQYF
15 | TRBJ2-7 | TRBD1 | TRBV12-5 | . | TGTGCTAGTGGTTTGGGGGTGACAGGGGGCAACGAGCAGTACTTC | CASGLGVTGGNEQYF
13 | TRBJ1-1 | . | TRBV11-2 | . | TGTGCCAGCAGCTTCAGGGGTAACACTGAAGCTTTCTTT | CASSFRGNTEAFF
14 | TRBJ1-1 | TRBD1 | TRBV7-9 | . | TGTGCCAGCAGCTCCCCGAGACAGGGACCTGAAGCTTTCTTT | CASSSPRQGPEAFF
16 | TRBJ2-3 | TRBD2 | TRBV4-2 | . | TGTGCCAGCAGCCGTTTGGGACTAGCGGACACAGATACGCAGTATTTT | CASSRLGLADTDTQYF
15 | TRBJ1-2 | TRBD1 | TRBV27 | . | TGTGCCAGCAGTTTATCAGGGGACAGACTCGATGGCTACACCTTC | CASSLSGDRLDGYTF
13 | TRBJ2-7 | TRBD1 | TRBV29-1 | . | TGCAGCGTTGGCACAGGGGGCGCCTACGAGCAGTACTTC | CSVGTGGAYEQYF
16 | TRBJ2-1 | TRBD2 | TRBV6-5 | . | TGTGCCAGCAGTTATCTGACTAGCCCCCGGAGGGATGAGCAGTTCTTC | CASSYLTSPRRDEQFF
15 | TRBJ1-1 | . | TRBV9 | . | TGTGCCAGCAGCTCTCCGGGACAAACGAACACTGAAGCTTTCTTT | CASSSPGQTNTEAFF
14 | TRBJ2-3 | TRBD2 | TRBV7-2 | . | TGTGCCAGCACCCCCAGCGGGAGGGCAGATACGCAGTATTTT | CASTPSGRADTQYF
13 | TRBJ1-2 | TRBD1 | TRBV14 | once | TGTGCCAGCAGCCCCTGGACAGGGGGTGGCTACACCTTC | CASSPWTGGGYTF
13 | TRBJ2-1 | TRBD2 | TRBV9 | . | TGTGCCAGTGGGAGGGCAGGATACAATGAGCAGTTCTTC | CASGRAGYNEQFF
15 | TRBJ1-3 | . | TRBV5-4 | . | TGTGCCAGCAGCCCACAACCACACTCTGGAAACACCATATATTTT | CASSPQPHSGNTIYF
12 | TRBJ2-3 | . | TRBV29-1 | . | TGCAGCGCAGGGGTTAGCACAGATACGCAGTATTTT | CSAGVSTDTQYF
14 | TRBJ1-1 | . | TRBV2 | . | TGTGCCAGCAGTGAAAGAGGAGAGAACACTGAAGCTTTATTT | CASSERGENTEALF
15 | TRBJ1-1 | TRBD1 | TRBV5-6 | . | TGTGCCAGCAGCCTCGGACAGGGAGTGAACACTGAAGCTTTCTTT | CASSLGQGVNTEAFF
12 | TRBJ1-1 | . | TRBV27 | . | TGTGCCAGCAGTTTATCGGGGAGGGAAGCTTTCTTT | CASSLSGREAFF
12 | TRBJ1-2 | . | TRBV30 | . | TGTGCCCTCCACCCAGGAGGTTTTGGCTACACCTTC | CALHPGGFGYTF
13 | TRBJ2-7 | . | TRBV11-2 | . | TGTGCCAGCAGCTTCTCTAACTCCTACGAGCAGTACTTC | CASSFSNSYEQYF
13 | TRBJ1-1 | . | TRBV10-3 | . | TGTGCCGAACGTGAGGAGAAAGCTACTGAAGCTTTCTTT | CAEREEKATEAFF
14 | TRBJ2-1 | TRBD2 | TRBV6-5 | . | TGTGCCAGCAGTTACGGGACTAGCCGCAACGAGCAGTTCTTC | CASSYGTSRNEQFF
16 | TRBJ1-5 | TRBD1 | TRBV19 | . | TGTGCCAGTAGTATAATGACAGGGTATAGCAATCAGCCCCAGCATTTT | CASSIMTGYSNQPQHF
12 | TRBJ1-1 | . | TRBV29-1 | . | TGCAGCGTTGGGGGTGGGGGGGCTGAAGCTTTCTTT | CSVGGGGAEAFF
14 | TRBJ1-5 | TRBD1 | TRBV27 | . | TGTGCCAGCAGTCCCGGACAGGGAGAGCAGCCCCAGCATTTT | CASSPGQGEQPQHF
14 | TRBJ2-1 | . | TRBV6-5 | . | TGTGCCAGCACATCACTGGTTACGGACAATGAGCAGTTCTTC | CASTSLVTDNEQFF
13 | TRBJ1-2 | . | TRBV29-1 | . | TGCAGCGTTGCTTACGGACTAAACTATGGCTACACCTTC | CSVAYGLNYGYTF
16 | TRBJ2-7 | TRBD2 | TRBV7-2 | . | TGTGCCAGCAGCCGTGTAGCGGGAGGGGGATCCTACGAGCAGTACTTC | CASSRVAGGGSYEQYF
14 | TRBJ1-2 | . | TRBV7-2 | . | TGTGCCAGCAGCCCCTACCAGGGGACCTATGGCTACACCTTC | CASSPYQGTYGYTF
21 | TRBJ2-1 | TRBD2 | TRBV14 | few | TGTGCCAGCAGCGTATCGCTAGCGGGAGGGAAGCCCCTTCGATCCTACAATGAGCAGTTCTTC | CASSVSLAGGKPLRSYNEQFF
15 | TRBJ2-7 | TRBD2 | TRBV7-9 | . | TGTGCCAGCAGCTTAGAGACTAGCGGGGTTGACGAGCAGTACTTC | CASSLETSGVDEQYF
12 | TRBJ1-2 | . | TRBV28 | . | TGTGCCAGCAATACACAGGTCTATGGCTACACCTTC | CASNTQVYGYTF
15 | TRBJ2-1 | TRBD2 | TRBV6-5 | . | TGTGCCAGCAGTCTCGGGACTAGTACCTACAATGAGCAGTTCTTC | CASSLGTSTYNEQFF
15 | TRBJ2-3 | TRBD2 | TRBV10-3 | . | TGTGCCATCAGCGGGGGACTAGCATTGGCAGATACGCAGTATTTT | CAISGGLALADTQYF